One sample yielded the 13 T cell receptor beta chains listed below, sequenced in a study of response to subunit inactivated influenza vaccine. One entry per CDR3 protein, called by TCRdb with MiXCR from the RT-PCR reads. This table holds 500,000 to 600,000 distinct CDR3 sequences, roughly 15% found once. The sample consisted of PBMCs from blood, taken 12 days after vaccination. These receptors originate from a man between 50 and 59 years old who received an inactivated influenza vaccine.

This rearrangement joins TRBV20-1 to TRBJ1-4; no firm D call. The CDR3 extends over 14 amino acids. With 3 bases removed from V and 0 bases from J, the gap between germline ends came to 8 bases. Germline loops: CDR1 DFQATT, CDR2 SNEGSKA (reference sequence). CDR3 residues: CSASISSTNEKLFF. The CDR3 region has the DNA TGCAGTGCTAGCATTTCCTCAACTAATGAAAAACTGTTTTTT.

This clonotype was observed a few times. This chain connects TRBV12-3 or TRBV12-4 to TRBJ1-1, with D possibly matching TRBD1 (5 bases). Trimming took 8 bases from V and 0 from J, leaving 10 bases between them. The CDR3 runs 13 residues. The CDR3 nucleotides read TGTGCCAGCGGGGCAGGGATGAACACTGAAGCTTTCTTT. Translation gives CASGAGMNTEAFF.

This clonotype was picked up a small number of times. The CDR3 reads CASSHRLAGTTGELFF. The CDR3 DNA reads TGTGCCAGCAGCCACCGGCTAGCGGGAACCACCGGGGAGCTGTTTTTT. The chain is built from TRBV3-1 and TRBJ2-2; 9 nucleotides line up with TRBD2. Germline lookup yields CDR1 LGHDT and CDR2 YNNKEL (reference sequence). V shed 3 bases and J 4 bases; nucleotides not matched to a gene: 6. The CDR3 is 16 residues long.

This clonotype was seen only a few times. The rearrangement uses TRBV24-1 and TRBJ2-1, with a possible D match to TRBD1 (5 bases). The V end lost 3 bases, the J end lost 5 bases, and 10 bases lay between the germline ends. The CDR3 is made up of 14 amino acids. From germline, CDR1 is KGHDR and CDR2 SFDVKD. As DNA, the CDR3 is TGTGCCACCAGTGATCCCAGGGTCAACAATGAGCAGTTCTTC. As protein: CATSDPRVNNEQFF.

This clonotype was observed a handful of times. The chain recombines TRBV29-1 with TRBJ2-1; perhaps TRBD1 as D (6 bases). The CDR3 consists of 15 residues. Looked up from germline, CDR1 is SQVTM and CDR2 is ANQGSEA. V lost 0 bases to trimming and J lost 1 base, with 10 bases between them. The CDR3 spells CSVEDIGGSYNEQFF. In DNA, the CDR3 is TGCAGCGTTGAAGATATAGGGGGTTCCTACAATGAGCAGTTCTTC.

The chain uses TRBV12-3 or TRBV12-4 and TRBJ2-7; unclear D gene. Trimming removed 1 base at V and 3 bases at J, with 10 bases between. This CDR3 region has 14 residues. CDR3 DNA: TGTGCCAGCAGTTTAGACTTGGGGTACTACGAGCAGTACTTC. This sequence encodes CASSLDLGYYEQYF.

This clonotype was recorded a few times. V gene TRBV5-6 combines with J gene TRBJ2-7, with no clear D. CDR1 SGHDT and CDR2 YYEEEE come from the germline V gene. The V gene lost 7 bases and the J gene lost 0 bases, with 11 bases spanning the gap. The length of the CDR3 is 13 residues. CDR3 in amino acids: CASRHFSSYEQYF. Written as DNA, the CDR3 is TGTGCCAGCCGACACTTCAGCTCCTACGAGCAGTACTTC. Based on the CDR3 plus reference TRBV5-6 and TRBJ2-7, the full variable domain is DAGVTQSPTHLIKTRGQQVTLRCSPKSGHDTVSWYQQALGQGPQFIFQYYEEEERQRGNFPDRFSGHQFPNYSSELNVNALLLGDSALYLCASRHFSSYEQYFGPGTRLTVT.

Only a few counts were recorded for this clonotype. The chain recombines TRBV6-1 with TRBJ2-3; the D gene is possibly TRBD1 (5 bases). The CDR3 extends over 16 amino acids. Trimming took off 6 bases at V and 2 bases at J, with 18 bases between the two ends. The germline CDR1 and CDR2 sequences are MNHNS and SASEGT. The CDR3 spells CASSQSFGALTDTQYF. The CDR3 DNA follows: TGTGCCAGCAGCCAGTCGTTTGGGGCCCTCACAGATACGCAGTATTTT.

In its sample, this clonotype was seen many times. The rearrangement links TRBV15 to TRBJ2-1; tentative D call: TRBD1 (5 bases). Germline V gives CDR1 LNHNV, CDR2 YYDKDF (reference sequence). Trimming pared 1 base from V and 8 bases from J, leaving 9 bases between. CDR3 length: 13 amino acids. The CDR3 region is CATSRAKGDEQFF. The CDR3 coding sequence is TGTGCCACCAGCAGAGCTAAAGGGGATGAGCAGTTCTTC.

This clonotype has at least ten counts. CDR3 loop: CASSLGTSGHEQFF. The CDR3 bases are TGTGCCAGCAGCTTGGGGACTAGCGGGCATGAGCAGTTCTTC. The chain joins TRBV7-2 to TRBJ2-1; 12 bases fit TRBD2. Germline CDR1 SGHTA, CDR2 FQGNSA. V gave up 3 bases and J gave up 8 bases; unmatched junction bases: 2. This CDR3 is built from 14 residues. The variable domain in full, completed from reference TRBV7-2 and TRBJ2-1, reads GAGVSQSPSNKVTEKGKDVELRCDPISGHTALYWYRQSLGQGLEFLIYFQGNSAPDKSGLPSDRFSAERTGGSVSTLTIQRTQQEDSAVYLCASSLGTSGHEQFFGPGTRLTVL.

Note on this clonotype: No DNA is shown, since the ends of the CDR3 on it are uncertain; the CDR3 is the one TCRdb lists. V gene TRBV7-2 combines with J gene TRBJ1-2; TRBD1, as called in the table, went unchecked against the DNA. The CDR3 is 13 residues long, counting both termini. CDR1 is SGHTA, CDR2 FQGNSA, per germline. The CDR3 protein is CASSVASGTGNTF.

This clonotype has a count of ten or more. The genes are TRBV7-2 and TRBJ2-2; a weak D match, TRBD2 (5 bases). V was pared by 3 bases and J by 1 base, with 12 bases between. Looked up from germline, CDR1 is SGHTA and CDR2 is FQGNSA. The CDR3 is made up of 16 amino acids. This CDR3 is CASSFKAVMNTGELFF. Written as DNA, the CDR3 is TGTGCCAGCAGCTTCAAAGCGGTAATGAACACCGGGGAGCTGTTTTTT.

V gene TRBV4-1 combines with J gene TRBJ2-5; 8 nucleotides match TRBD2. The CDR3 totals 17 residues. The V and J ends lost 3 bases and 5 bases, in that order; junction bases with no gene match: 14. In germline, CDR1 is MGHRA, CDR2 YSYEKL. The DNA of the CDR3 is TGCGCCAGCAGCCATTTATGGGTCGGGGGGGCAAAGGAGACCCAGTACTTC. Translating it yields CASSHLWVGGAKETQYF.